The T cell receptor beta chain described here comes from a study of cytomegalovirus exposure and HLA in healthy donors. Broader study findings: Reports indicate that TCR beta sequences accurately predicted the HLA-A and HLA-B alleles of most subjects. Many donors shared some public TCRs, even though most TCR sequences were rare.

Germline CDR1 SQVTM, CDR2 ANQGSEA. The CDR3 loop spans 12 amino acids. V lost 7 bases to trimming and J lost 4 bases; unmatched junction nucleotides: 6. PCR used 60 Vbeta primers and 13 Jbeta primers. TCRdb's copy holds only in-frame clones and misses some; the assay was immunoSEQ multiplex PCR. Altogether about 180,000 clones are present, roughly 80% being singletons, with the ten largest covering around 6%. Details on this clone: What it recognizes is unknown.

All the people who gave samples were healthy bone marrow donors. The sequence was collected from a man aged 40-49 years in good health and CMV-seronegative. The chain couples TRBV29-1 to TRBJ2-5; 7 bases agree with TRBD1. Sample: PBMCs. The CDR3 loop reads CSALSGGETQYF. The CDR3 nucleotides are TGCAGCGCCTTATCAGGGGGAGAGACCCAGTACTTC.